The 2 T cell receptor beta chains presented below share a single source sample, sequenced in a study of cytomegalovirus exposure and HLA in healthy donors. Primers for the PCR totalled 60 Vbeta and 13 Jbeta. TCRdb's table, derived via immunoSEQ multiplex PCR, lists solely in-frame clones and lacks some. The sample carries 150,000 to 200,000 clones, roughly 80% recorded once. The material sequenced was PBMCs. These receptors all come from a woman aged 30 to 39 in good health and CMV-seropositive.

The rearrangement joins TRBV5-1 to TRBJ1-1; no firm D call. In germline, CDR1 is SGHRS, CDR2 YFSETQ. V lost 0 bases to trimming and J lost 0 bases, with 9 bases between them. The CDR3 length is 15 residues. The CDR3 is CASSLVGVLNTEAFF. As DNA, the CDR3 is TGCGCCAGCAGCTTGGTCGGGGTTTTGAACACTGAAGCTTTCTTT.

CDR3 amino acids: CASSSASGGAHEQYF. The CDR3 DNA follows: TGTGCCAGCAGTTCGGCTAGCGGGGGGGCCCACGAGCAGTACTTC. The chain employs TRBV6-1 and TRBJ2-7; the match to TRBD2 covers 12 bases. CDR1 is MNHNS, CDR2 SASEGT, per germline. The CDR3 loop spans 15 amino acids. The J segment lost 5 bases and the V segment lost 5 bases, leaving 7 bases of the junction unmatched.